These 20 T cell receptor beta chains originate from one sample sequenced in a study of radiotherapy plus CTLA-4 blockade in lung cancer. Generated by immunoSEQ multiplex PCR, the TCRdb table keeps only in-frame clones and is missing some. The sample holds about 77,000 clones, roughly 70% seen once. The sequencing used peripheral blood, collected from a patient treated with radiotherapy plus ipilimumab. Receptors originate from a human donor with non-small cell lung cancer whose response to radiotherapy plus ipilimumab could not be evaluated.

The chain couples TRBV2 to TRBJ2-1, with TRBD2 matching 12 bases. The CDR3 runs 14 residues. The germline gives CDR1 SNHLY, CDR2 FYNNEI. J lost 6 bases, V lost 7 bases, and 4 bases had no gene match. CDR3 coding DNA: TGTGCCAGCAAAGGGACTAGCGGGCCCAATGAGCAGTTCTTC. Translation: CASKGTSGPNEQFF.

This chain uses TRBV7-2 with TRBJ2-7; D is possibly TRBD1 (7 bases). The CDR3 totals 14 residues. Trimming cost V 6 bases and J 6 bases, with 18 bases left between them. Germline V gene sequence: CDR1 SGHTA, CDR2 FQGNSA. In DNA, the CDR3 is TGTGCCAGCAGTGTTGGGGCGCAGGGGGGCGAGCAGTACTTC. Encoded protein: CASSVGAQGGEQYF.

The chain combines TRBV5-1 with TRBJ2-5; TRBD1 is a possible D gene (6 bases). The V end was cut by 4 bases, the J end by 3 bases, with 13 bases between. This CDR3 spans 14 amino acids. Germline lookup yields CDR1 SGHRS and CDR2 YFSETQ. CDR3 residues: CASSSTTGKETQYF. The CDR3 DNA is TGCGCCAGCAGCAGCACTACAGGGAAAGAGACCCAGTACTTC.

This chain links TRBV9 with TRBJ2-3; no definite D call. The CDR3 is 15 amino acids. V was trimmed by 0 bases and J by 2 bases, leaving 10 bases between them. Germline-derived CDR1 and CDR2 are SGDLS and YYNGEE. The CDR3 protein is CASSVVKSDTDTQYF. As DNA, the CDR3 is TGTGCCAGCAGCGTAGTAAAGTCAGACACAGATACGCAGTATTTT.

The genes are TRBV2 and TRBJ1-2; a possible D gene is TRBD1 (6 bases). V lost 8 bases to trimming and J lost 2 bases, with 21 bases between them. The CDR3 is 16 residues long. The germline CDR1 and CDR2 sequences are SNHLY and FYNNEI. Here the CDR3 reads CASSYSPWDKNYGYTF. CDR3 nucleotide sequence: TGTGCCAGCTCCTACTCCCCGTGGGACAAAAACTATGGCTACACCTTC.

The CDR3 DNA follows: TGTGCCATCCGAGACAGGGGCACGGGCAATCAGCCCCAGCATTTT. This sequence encodes CAIRDRGTGNQPQHF. This rearrangement joins TRBV6-5 to TRBJ1-5; 8 nucleotides match TRBD1. Germline-derived CDR1 and CDR2 are MNHEY and SVGAGI. Trimming cost V 10 bases and J 2 bases; bases outside gene matches: 10. The CDR3 extends over 15 amino acids.

The rearrangement joins TRBV6-1 to TRBJ2-7; TRBD1 agrees at 9 bases. The germline CDR1 and CDR2 sequences are MNHNS and SASEGT. This CDR3 contains 15 residues. The ends lost 8 bases at V and 3 bases at J; junction bases unmatched: 11. The CDR3 sequence: CASAGPGQGYYEQYF. DNA for the CDR3: TGTGCCAGCGCCGGCCCGGGACAGGGTTACTACGAGCAGTACTTC.

The chain is built from TRBV5-6 and TRBJ1-1; no reliable D call. V was trimmed by 2 bases and J by 3 bases, leaving 14 bases between them. Germline V lookup: CDR1 SGHDT, CDR2 YYEEEE. The CDR3 loop spans 15 amino acids. The chain's CDR3 is CASSFLWRRDTEAFF. DNA of the CDR3: TGTGCCAGCAGCTTTTTGTGGCGGCGGGACACTGAAGCTTTCTTT. The full variable domain, completed using reference TRBV5-6 and TRBJ1-1, is DAGVTQSPTHLIKTRGQQVTLRCSPKSGHDTVSWYQQALGQGPQFIFQYYEEEERQRGNFPDRFSGHQFPNYSSELNVNALLLGDSALYLCASSFLWRRDTEAFFGQGTRLTVV.

The CDR3 sequence is CASSTKQATYEQYF. The DNA of the CDR3 is TGTGCCAGCAGCACGAAACAGGCAACCTACGAGCAGTACTTC. The chain uses TRBV5-4 and TRBJ2-7, with D possibly matching TRBD1 (5 bases). V was shortened by 4 bases and J by 2 bases, with 13 bases between the two germline ends. The CDR3 covers 14 residues. From germline, CDR1 is SGHNT and CDR2 YYREEE (reference sequence).

The rearrangement uses TRBV5-1 and TRBJ2-1, with 10 bases that match TRBD2. CDR3 length equals 14 residues. CDR1 and CDR2 from the germline V gene are SGHRS and YFSETQ. V lost 2 bases to trimming and J lost 5 bases; unmatched junction nucleotides: 1. The CDR3 nucleotides are TGCGCCAGCAGCTTAGCGGGGGGGGACAATGAGCAGTTCTTC. It codes for CASSLAGGDNEQFF. The entire variable domain, with the rest obtained from reference TRBV5-1 and TRBJ2-1, is as follows: KAGVTQTPRYLIKTRGQQVTLSCSPISGHRSVSWYQQTPGQGLQFLFEYFSETQRNKGNFPGRFSGRQFSNSRSEMNVSTLELGDSALYLCASSLAGGDNEQFFGPGTRLTVL.

This clone was seen a handful of times. The V call is TRBV2, the J call TRBJ1-2; no clear D. The CDR3 is 13 residues long. Between the trimmed V and J ends, which lost 1 base and 2 bases, there was a span of 5 bases. Looked up from germline, CDR1 is SNHLY and CDR2 is FYNNEI. The CDR3 sequence is CASSEGGNYGYTF. CDR3 in DNA: TGTGCCAGCAGTGAAGGCGGAAACTATGGCTACACCTTC.

This chain uses TRBV30 with TRBJ1-6; D gene ambiguous. The germline CDR1 and CDR2 sequences are GTSNPN and SVGIG (reference sequence). V lost 2 bases to trimming and J lost 9 bases, with 14 bases between them. The CDR3 totals 14 residues. DNA of the CDR3: TGTGCCTGGAGTCCAGGCATATCCCTTTCACCCCTCCACTTT. Encoded protein: CAWSPGISLSPLHF.

The rearrangement links TRBV27 to TRBJ1-2; TRBD1 agrees at 8 bases. CDR3 size: 14 residues. The V gene end was trimmed by 5 bases and the J gene end by 8 bases; junction bases not matched to a gene: 10. Per germline, CDR1 MNHEY and CDR2 SMNVEV (reference sequence). The CDR3 region has the DNA TGTGCCAGCAGTCCGACCTCAGGGGGCGCGGGCTACACCTTC. Encoded protein: CASSPTSGGAGYTF.

CDR3 sequence: CASSLAASDQETQYF. The CDR3 DNA follows: TGCGCCAGCAGCTTGGCCGCTAGCGACCAAGAGACCCAGTACTTC. The V gene is TRBV5-1, the J gene TRBJ2-5; D possibly corresponds to TRBD2 (6 bases). Germline assignment: CDR1 SGHRS and CDR2 YFSETQ. Between the trimmed V and J ends, which lost 0 bases and 0 bases, there was a span of 9 bases. The CDR3 runs to 15 residues.

This clone was detected only a few times. The V gene is TRBV10-3, the J gene TRBJ1-1, with D possibly being TRBD1 (6 bases). V lost 3 bases, J lost 8 bases, and 10 bases lay in between. The CDR3 loop spans 12 amino acids. Germline loops: CDR1 ENHRY, CDR2 SYGVKD. This chain's CDR3 is CAISEGRGEAFF. CDR3 DNA sequence: TGTGCCATCAGTGAAGGCAGGGGAGAAGCTTTCTTT.

The rearrangement joins TRBV29-1 to TRBJ2-7; 7 bases match TRBD2. Germline V CDR1 and CDR2: SQVTM, ANQGSEA. The CDR3 is made up of 14 amino acids. V lost 2 bases to trimming and J lost 2 bases; unmatched junction nucleotides: 6. The CDR3 sequence: CSVETGGRAYEQYF. For the CDR3, the DNA is TGCAGCGTTGAAACGGGCGGGAGAGCCTACGAGCAGTACTTC.

This chain uses TRBV7-6 with TRBJ2-3; TRBD1 matches at 9 bases. Trimming removed 6 bases from V and 3 bases from J; junction bases left unmatched: 7. This CDR3 is built from 15 residues. Germline lookup yields CDR1 SGHVS and CDR2 FNYEAQ. The CDR3 DNA reads as TGTGCCAGCAGACCGACGACAGGGGGTACAGATACGCAGTATTTT. Protein: CASRPTTGGTDTQYF.

This clone occurred a few times. Other nucleotide sequences from this sample produce the same CDR3. V and J are TRBV18 and TRBJ1-5, with TRBD1 as a possible D gene (5 bases). The CDR3 consists of 15 residues. From germline, CDR1 is KGHSH and CDR2 LQKENI. Trimming took 2 bases from V and 0 from J, leaving 8 bases between them. CDR3 sequence (DNA): TGTGCCAGCTCACCAGACAGCAATAGCAATCAGCCCCAGCATTTT. Translating it yields CASSPDSNSNQPQHF.

The V call is TRBV5-1, the J call TRBJ2-7, with a possible D match to TRBD2 (6 bases). Trimming removed 2 bases from V and 3 bases from J, with 12 bases in between. The CDR3 is 14 residues long. Germline loops: CDR1 SGHRS, CDR2 YFSETQ. In nucleotides, the CDR3 is TGCGCCAGCAGCTTACTCGGGACTGACTACGAGCAGTACTTC. Translating it yields CASSLLGTDYEQYF.

The V and J genes are TRBV11-2 and TRBJ2-2; 9 positions match TRBD1. CDR3 length equals 16 residues. V shed 5 bases, J shed 4 bases, and the junction held 8 bases outside the gene matches. Germline CDR1 and CDR2: SGHAT and FQNNGV. CDR3 bases: TGTGCCAGCAGCGAATGGGGACAGGGTACCACCGGGGAGCTGTTTTTT. Translated, it gives CASSEWGQGTTGELFF.